Included here is one T cell receptor (beta chain) sequence, with context. Its target antigen remains unknown. Within one base of it there is no much larger clone, and no base qualities were kept. The CDR3 numbers 14 residues from cysteine through phenylalanine. CDR3 DNA is the only sequence kept; it has 42 bases, read in frame from the first base. The germline V gene (reference sequence) specifies SEHNR as CDR1 and FQNEAQ as CDR2. Unmatched junction bases come to 4, with V trimmed by 5 bases and J by 1 base. This record comes from a study of blood T cell repertoires in COVID-19 (dated by TCRdb to the early 2020s). Background for the entire study: Collaborator samples came from the United States, Italy and Spain and covered acute and convalescent phases of COVID-19. The material from the prospective study consisted of cDNA or gDNA derived from T cells, B-cell-depleted T cells, or PBMCs. Deeply sampled blood TCRbeta repertoires from subjects exposed to, actively infected with, or recovered from COVID-19 were included in the dataset. The repertoires were released in a freely available public database intended as a resource for research on the immune response to SARS-CoV-2. Samples came from the ongoing ImmuneRACE study (first 160 participants) plus 1,254 subjects from 6 global collaborators. A de-identified subject ID, COVID-19 status, age in years and sex were almost always included in the sample metadata. Where available, HLA class I and class II types were taken from metadata supplied by the sample provider and were not determined by assay-based typing. Summary of the overall study and its limitations: The quantity of clinical and demographic metadata differed by source and by participant and was supplied without curation.

Samples from volunteer blood donors who had recovered from COVID-19 were contributed by a second Seattle source. The collaborating institutions used their own protocols to collect whole blood in K2EDTA tubes. Collaborator samples were shipped for TCRbeta analysis as frozen whole blood, isolated PBMCs, or DNA extracted from either sample type. TCRbeta CDR3 regions were amplified from genomic DNA using the immunoSEQ Assay, a bias-controlled multiplex PCR. The study's own analysis went as follows. The number of nucleated cells in each sample was estimated by amplification of reference gene primers within the assay. Sequence reads were collapsed and filtered to measure the absolute abundance of every unique TCRbeta CDR3 rearrangement. For each sample, productive Simpson clonality was calculated as the square root of Simpson's diversity index across productive rearrangements. Here the immuneACCESS table is served through TCRdb, limited to in-frame sequences with V and J called. Missing clones are a known gap in these copies; in checked studies unresolved V genes cover under half, and the rest lacks a known reason. V, J and clone size are taken as reported in that table, and D and trimming were inferred from the DNA itself. The sample profile shows just under 150,000 clones; around 87% of them were found once. Together, the top ten hold roughly 37% of the sample.

The sample was peripheral blood. The sequence came from a man aged 50 or older who had recovered from COVID-19. The chain is made from TRBV7-9 and TRBJ1-1, and TRBD1 aligns with 7 junction nucleotides. For the CDR3, the sequence is CASSRQGANTEAFF. The nucleotide sequence reads as follows: TGTGCCAGCAGCCGACAGGGCGCGAACACTGAAGCTTTCTTT.